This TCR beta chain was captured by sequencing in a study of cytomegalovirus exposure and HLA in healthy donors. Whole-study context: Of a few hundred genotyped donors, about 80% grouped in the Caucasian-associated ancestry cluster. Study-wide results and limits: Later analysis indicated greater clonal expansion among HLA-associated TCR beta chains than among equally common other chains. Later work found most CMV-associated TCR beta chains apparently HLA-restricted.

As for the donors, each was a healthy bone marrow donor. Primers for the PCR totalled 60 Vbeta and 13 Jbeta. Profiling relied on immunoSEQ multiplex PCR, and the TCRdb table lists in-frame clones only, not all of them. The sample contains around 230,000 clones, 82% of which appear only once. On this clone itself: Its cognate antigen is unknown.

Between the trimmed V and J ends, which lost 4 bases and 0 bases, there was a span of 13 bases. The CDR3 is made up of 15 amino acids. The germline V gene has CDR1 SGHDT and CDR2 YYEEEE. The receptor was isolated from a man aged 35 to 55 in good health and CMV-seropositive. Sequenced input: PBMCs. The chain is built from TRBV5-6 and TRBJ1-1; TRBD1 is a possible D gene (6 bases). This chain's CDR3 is CASSRGGLMNTEAFF. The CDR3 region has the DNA TGTGCCAGCAGCCGAGGGGGTTTAATGAACACTGAAGCTTTCTTT.